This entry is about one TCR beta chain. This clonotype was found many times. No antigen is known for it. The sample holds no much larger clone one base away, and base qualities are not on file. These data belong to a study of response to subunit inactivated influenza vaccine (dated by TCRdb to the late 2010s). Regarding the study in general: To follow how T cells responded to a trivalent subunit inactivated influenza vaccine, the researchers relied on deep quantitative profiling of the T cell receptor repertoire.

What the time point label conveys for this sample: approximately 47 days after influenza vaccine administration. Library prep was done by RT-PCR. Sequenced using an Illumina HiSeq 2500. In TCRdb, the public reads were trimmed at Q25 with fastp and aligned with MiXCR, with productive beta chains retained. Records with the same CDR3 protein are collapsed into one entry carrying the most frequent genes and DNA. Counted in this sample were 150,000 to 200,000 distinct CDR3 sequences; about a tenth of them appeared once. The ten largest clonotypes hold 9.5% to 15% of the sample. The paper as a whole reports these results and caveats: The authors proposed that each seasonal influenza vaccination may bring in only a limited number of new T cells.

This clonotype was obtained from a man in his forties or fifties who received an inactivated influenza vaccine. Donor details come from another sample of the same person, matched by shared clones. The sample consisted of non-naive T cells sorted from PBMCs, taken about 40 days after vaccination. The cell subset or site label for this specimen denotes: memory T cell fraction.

The CDR3 here reads CASSWGQGQSSYNSPLHF. The nucleotide sequence reads TGTGCCAGCAGCTGGGGACAGGGGCAGAGCTCCTATAATTCACCCCTCCACTTT. In this chain, TRBV7-6 is recombined with TRBJ1-6, with 10 central nucleotides matching TRBD1. The cysteine opens and the phenylalanine closes a CDR3 of 18 amino acids. This entry keeps only the CDR3 DNA: 54 bases, framed from base 1. Per the germline V gene, SGHVS is the CDR1 and FNYEAQ is the CDR2. For this chain, trimming is 4 bases at the V end and 0 bases at the J end, and the number of junction bases without a gene match is 6.